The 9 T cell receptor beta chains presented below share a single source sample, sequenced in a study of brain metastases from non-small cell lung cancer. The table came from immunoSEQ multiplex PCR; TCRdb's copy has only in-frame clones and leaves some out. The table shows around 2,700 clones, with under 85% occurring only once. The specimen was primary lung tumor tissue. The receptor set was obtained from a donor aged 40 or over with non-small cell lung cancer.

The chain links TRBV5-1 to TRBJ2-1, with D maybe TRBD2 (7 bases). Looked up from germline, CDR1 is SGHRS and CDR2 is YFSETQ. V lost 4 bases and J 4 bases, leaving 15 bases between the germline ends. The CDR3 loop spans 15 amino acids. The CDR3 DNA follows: TGCGCCAGCAGCCCCAAGCGGGACAAATACAATGAGCAGTTCTTC. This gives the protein CASSPKRDKYNEQFF.

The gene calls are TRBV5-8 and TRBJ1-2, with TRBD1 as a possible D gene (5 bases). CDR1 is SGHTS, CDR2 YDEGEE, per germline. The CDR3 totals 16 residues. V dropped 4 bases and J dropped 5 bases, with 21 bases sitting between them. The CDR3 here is CASSPTFSDRGYGYTF. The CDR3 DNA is TGTGCCAGCAGCCCTACCTTCTCAGACAGAGGTTATGGCTACACCTTC.

The CDR3 loop is CASSHRQGGTGELFF. The CDR3 DNA is TGTGCCAGCAGCCATCGACAGGGCGGGACCGGGGAGCTGTTTTTT. This chain joins TRBV3-1 (or the pseudogene TRBV3-2) and TRBJ2-2; 7 bases line up with TRBD1. Germline lookup yields CDR1 LGHDT and CDR2 YNNKEL (reference sequence). J was trimmed by 5 bases and V by 3 bases; bases with no gene match: 6. The CDR3 runs to 15 residues.

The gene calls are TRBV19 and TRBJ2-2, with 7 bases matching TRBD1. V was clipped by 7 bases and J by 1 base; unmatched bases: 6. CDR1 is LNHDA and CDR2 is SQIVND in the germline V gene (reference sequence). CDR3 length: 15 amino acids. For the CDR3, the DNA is TGTGCCAGTATAGGGGGCAGATTGAACACCGGGGAGCTGTTTTTT. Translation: CASIGGRLNTGELFF.

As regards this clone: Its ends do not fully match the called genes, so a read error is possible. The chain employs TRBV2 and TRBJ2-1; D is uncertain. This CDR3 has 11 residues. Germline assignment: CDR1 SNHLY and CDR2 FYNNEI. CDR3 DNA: TGTGCCAGCAGTGATCGGGCAGCCGAACTCTTC. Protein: CASSDRAAELF.

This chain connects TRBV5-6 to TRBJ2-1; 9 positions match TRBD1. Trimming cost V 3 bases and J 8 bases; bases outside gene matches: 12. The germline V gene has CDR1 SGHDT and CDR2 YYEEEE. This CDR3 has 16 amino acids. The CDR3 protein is CASSSGTGFDGDEQFF. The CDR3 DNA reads TGTGCCAGCAGCTCCGGGACAGGGTTCGATGGCGATGAGCAGTTCTTC.

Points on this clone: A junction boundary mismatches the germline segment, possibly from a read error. The CDR3 nucleotides are TGTGCCAGCAGTGAATCCCAGGGGAGCGGCTATACCTTC. The encoded protein is CASSESQGSGYTF. The chain recombines TRBV6-1 with TRBJ1-2; D perhaps matches TRBD1 (6 bases). CDR3 length: 13 amino acids. Germline V gene data show CDR1 as MNHNS and CDR2 as SASEGT.

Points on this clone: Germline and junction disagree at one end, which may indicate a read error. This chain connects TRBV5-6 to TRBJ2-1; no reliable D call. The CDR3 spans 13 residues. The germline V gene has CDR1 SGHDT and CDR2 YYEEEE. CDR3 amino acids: CVSSLVADNEQFF. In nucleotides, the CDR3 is TGTGTCAGCAGCTTGGTTGCAGACAATGAGCAGTTCTTC.

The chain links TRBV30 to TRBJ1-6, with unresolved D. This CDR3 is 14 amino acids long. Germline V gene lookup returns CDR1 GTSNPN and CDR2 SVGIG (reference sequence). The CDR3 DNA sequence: TGTGCTTTAAAGTTGAGCTCCTATAATTCACCCCTCCACTTT. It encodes CALKLSSYNSPLHF.